These 16 T cell receptor beta chains came from one sample sequenced in a study of technical replicates of blood from a few donors. Using immunoSEQ multiplex PCR, the repertoire was profiled, and TCRdb retains in-frame clones only, with some absent. Altogether 45,000 to 60,000 clones are present, 80% to 95% being singletons, with the ten largest covering about 3.9%. Sequencing was performed on PBMCs. The origin of the receptors is a human donor in good health. Some clones in this sample may be carry-over from other donors' samples.

The chain combines TRBV6-1 with TRBJ2-5; D is perhaps TRBD2 (5 bases). CDR1 is MNHNS, CDR2 SASEGT, per germline. With 6 bases removed from V and 5 bases from J, the gap between germline ends came to 13 bases. The CDR3 has 13 residues. The CDR3 sequence is CASSSRTPETQYF. Written as DNA, the CDR3 is TGTGCCAGCAGCTCGAGGACTCCGGAGACCCAGTACTTC.

The rearrangement links TRBV7-2 to TRBJ1-4, with TRBD1 as a possible D gene (6 bases). The CDR3 totals 13 residues. Germline V lookup: CDR1 SGHTA, CDR2 FQGNSA. Between the trimmed V and J ends, which lost 8 bases and 11 bases, there was a span of 18 bases. The CDR3 DNA follows: TGTGCCAGCGGGCGACAGGAAATGGAGAAACTGTTTTTT. It yields the protein CASGRQEMEKLFF.

V is TRBV5-1 and J is TRBJ1-1; tentative D call: TRBD1 (6 bases). This CDR3 has 14 residues. The ends were cut back, 5 bases at V and 4 bases at J, with 15 bases in the middle. The V gene's germline CDR1 is SGHRS and CDR2 YFSETQ. This chain's CDR3 is CASRVSGGGTEAFF. The CDR3 coding sequence is TGCGCCAGCAGGGTGTCGGGGGGCGGCACTGAAGCTTTCTTT.

The chain uses TRBV5-1 and TRBJ1-5; 11 nucleotides match TRBD1. The CDR3 is 15 amino acids. Per germline, CDR1 SGHRS and CDR2 YFSETQ. V gave up 5 bases and J gave up 3 bases; unmatched junction bases: 4. This CDR3 is CASRGQGASNQPQHF. CDR3 sequence (DNA): TGCGCCAGCAGAGGACAGGGGGCTTCCAATCAGCCCCAGCATTTT.

The J gene is TRBJ1-2, the V gene TRBV6-5, with D uncertain. Germline V lookup: CDR1 MNHEY, CDR2 SVGAGI. The CDR3 covers 13 residues. Trimming took 6 bases from V and 5 from J, leaving 13 bases between them. The chain's CDR3 is CASRPPAGYGYTF. The CDR3 DNA reads TGTGCCAGCAGACCCCCAGCGGGTTATGGCTACACCTTC.

The chain employs TRBV30 and TRBJ2-1, with 11 bases identical to TRBD2. The CDR3 sequence is 15 residues long. V trimming: 7 bases; J trimming: 4 bases; junction bases outside the gene matches: 9. CDR1 is GTSNPN and CDR2 is SVGIG in the germline V gene (reference sequence). The CDR3 reads CAFYPLAGGYNEQFF. The CDR3 nucleotides read TGTGCCTTCTACCCTTTAGCGGGGGGGTACAATGAGCAGTTCTTC.

This sequence joins TRBV5-4 and TRBJ1-1; 9 bases align to TRBD1. Unmatched junction bases numbered 9, after V lost 6 bases and J lost 6 bases. CDR1 is SGHNT and CDR2 is YYREEE in the germline V gene (reference sequence). The CDR3 has 14 amino acids. The CDR3 nucleotides are TGTGCCAGCACCAAGGGGACAGGGAAGGCTGAAGCTTTCTTT. Translating it yields CASTKGTGKAEAFF.

V is TRBV10-1 and J is TRBJ1-1; TRBD1 matches 9 bases. Germline CDR1 and CDR2: WNHNN and SYGVQD (reference sequence). There are 15 residues in the CDR3. J lost 0 bases, V lost 7 bases, and 6 bases had no gene match. The CDR3 loop is CASNRGPAMNTEAFF. Here the CDR3 DNA reads TGCGCCAGCAACAGGGGGCCGGCGATGAACACTGAAGCTTTCTTT.

This chain's CDR3 is CASSLGLAVGDTQYF. CDR3 DNA: TGTGCCAGCAGCCTGGGACTAGCAGTAGGAGATACGCAGTATTTT. The chain joins TRBV7-2 to TRBJ2-3; 9 bases are a match to TRBD2. Germline V gene sequence: CDR1 SGHTA, CDR2 FQGNSA. CDR3 length: 15 amino acids. V lost 5 bases to trimming and J lost 5 bases; unmatched junction nucleotides: 8.

J is TRBJ2-7 and V is TRBV29-1; 8 nucleotides match TRBD1. Germline assignment: CDR1 SQVTM and CDR2 ANQGSEA. The trim removed 8 bases at V and 3 bases at J, leaving 6 bases unmatched. The CDR3 spans 12 residues. DNA of the CDR3: TGCAGCATGACAGGGGAGAGCTACGAGCAGTACTTC. As protein: CSMTGESYEQYF.

V gene TRBV27 combines with J gene TRBJ1-3; 7 bases line up with TRBD1. This CDR3 comprises 17 residues. Germline V gene lookup returns CDR1 MNHEY and CDR2 SMNVEV (reference sequence). J was trimmed by 0 bases and V by 3 bases; bases with no gene match: 8. CDR3 residues: CASSFSPTGSSGNTIYF. In DNA, the CDR3 is TGTGCCAGCAGTTTTTCTCCGACAGGGAGCTCTGGAAACACCATATATTTT.

This sequence joins TRBV6-5 and TRBJ1-1, with D unresolved. Germline V gene sequence: CDR1 MNHEY, CDR2 SVGAGI. Trimming cost V 0 bases and J 4 bases, with 6 bases left between them. The CDR3 length is 13 residues. CDR3 sequence: CASSYSDITEAFF. The DNA for the CDR3 is TGTGCCAGCAGTTACTCAGACATCACTGAAGCTTTCTTT.

The J gene is TRBJ2-3, the V gene TRBV9; D may be TRBD2 (5 bases). Germline V gives CDR1 SGDLS, CDR2 YYNGEE. The CDR3 length is 12 residues. V was cut by 6 bases and J by 4 bases, with 9 bases left in between. The CDR3 coding sequence is TGTGCCAGCAAGTCGGGGTCAGATACGCAGTATTTT. Residues: CASKSGSDTQYF.

The chain couples TRBV7-3 to TRBJ2-2; 7 bases are shared with TRBD2. Looked up from germline, CDR1 is SGHTA and CDR2 is FQGTGA. V was pared by 2 bases and J by 0 bases, with 3 bases of the junction left unmatched. The CDR3 covers 16 residues. In DNA, the CDR3 is TGTGCCAGCAGCTTAGTTGGGGGGGCGAACACCGGGGAGCTGTTTTTT. Protein sequence: CASSLVGGANTGELFF.

J is TRBJ2-3 and V is TRBV30, with a possible D match to TRBD2 (6 bases). The V end was cut by 2 bases, the J end by 6 bases, with 12 bases between. From germline, CDR1 is GTSNPN and CDR2 SVGIG (reference sequence). The CDR3 is 13 residues long. The CDR3, as DNA: TGTGCCTGGAGTAGTGGAGGGCGGGATACGCAGTATTTT. As protein: CAWSSGGRDTQYF.

J is TRBJ2-7 and V is TRBV7-2, with 12 bases identical to TRBD2. Looked up from germline, CDR1 is SGHTA and CDR2 is FQGNSA. There are 17 residues in the CDR3. After removal of 2 bases from V and 6 bases from J, the junction contained 11 bases not matched to a gene. For the CDR3, the DNA is TGTGCCAGCAGCTTATCTATCAGACTAGCGGGAGTAACCGAGCAGTACTTC. Protein: CASSLSIRLAGVTEQYF.